These 2 T cell receptor beta chains came from one sample sequenced in a study of blood T cell repertoires in COVID-19. TCRdb keeps only in-frame clones here, not all; method: immunoSEQ multiplex PCR. The sample includes about 280,000 clones, about nine tenths of them seen just once. Sequenced: PBMCs or T cells enriched from blood (not recorded which). The origin of the receptors is a woman aged 55-75 years who had recovered from COVID-19.

The J gene is TRBJ1-5, the V gene TRBV28; 7 bases map to TRBD1. The V gene end was trimmed by 2 bases and the J gene end by 4 bases; junction bases not matched to a gene: 11. Germline V gene data show CDR1 as MDHEN and CDR2 as SYDVKM. This CDR3 is 17 amino acids long. The CDR3 sequence: CASSLVFGQVANQPQHF. DNA for the CDR3: TGTGCCAGCAGTTTAGTTTTCGGACAGGTGGCAAATCAGCCCCAGCATTTT.

The chain has TRBV4-1 and TRBJ2-7, with D perhaps matching TRBD1 (5 bases). This CDR3 has 16 residues. V was trimmed by 3 bases and J by 1 base, leaving 16 bases between them. Germline V CDR1 and CDR2: MGHRA, YSYEKL. The CDR3 nucleotides read TGCGCCAGCAGCCACCCAGGGAACAAGGCGTCCTACGAGCAGTACTTC. Encoded protein: CASSHPGNKASYEQYF.